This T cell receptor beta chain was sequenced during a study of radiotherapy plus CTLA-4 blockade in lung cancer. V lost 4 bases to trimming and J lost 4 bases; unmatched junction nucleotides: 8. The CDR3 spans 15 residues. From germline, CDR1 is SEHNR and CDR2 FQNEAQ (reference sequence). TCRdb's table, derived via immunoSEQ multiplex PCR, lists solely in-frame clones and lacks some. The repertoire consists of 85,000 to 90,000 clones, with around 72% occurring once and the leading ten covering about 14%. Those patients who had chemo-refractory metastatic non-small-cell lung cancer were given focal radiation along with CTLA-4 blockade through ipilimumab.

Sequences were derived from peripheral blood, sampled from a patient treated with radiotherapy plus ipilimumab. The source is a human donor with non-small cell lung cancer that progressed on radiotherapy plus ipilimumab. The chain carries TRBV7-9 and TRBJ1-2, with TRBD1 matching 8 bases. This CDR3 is CASSSGTGDLYGYTF. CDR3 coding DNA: TGTGCCAGCAGCTCCGGGACAGGCGACCTCTATGGCTACACCTTC. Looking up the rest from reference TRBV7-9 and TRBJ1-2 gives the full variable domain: DTGVSQNPRHKITKRGQNVTFRCDPISEHNRLYWYRQTLGQGPEFLTYFQNEAQLEKSRLLSDRFSAERPKGSFSTLEIQRTEQGDSAMYLCASSSGTGDLYGYTFGSGTRLTVV.